This record looks at one T cell receptor beta chain sequence and its context. From germline, CDR1 is DFQATT and CDR2 SNEGSKA (reference sequence). CDR3 length: 14 amino acids. V shed 3 bases, J shed 1 base, and the junction held 5 bases outside the gene matches. The sample originates from a study of blood T cell repertoires in COVID-19. Study summary: Sources were T cells, B-cell-depleted T cells, or PBMCs; the material itself was cDNA or gDNA.

Profiling relied on immunoSEQ multiplex PCR, and the TCRdb table lists in-frame clones only, not all of them. The sample records under 250,000 clones, 82% being singletons. The sequence was collected from a woman aged 40 to 50 with acute or convalescent COVID-19. Input material: peripheral blood. The J gene is TRBJ1-1, the V gene TRBV20-1; TRBD1 matches at 7 bases. For the CDR3, the DNA is TGCAGTGCTAGTACCGGGACAGCGAACACTGAAGCTTTCTTT. Protein: CSASTGTANTEAFF.